These 5 T cell receptor beta chains originate from one sample sequenced in a study of T cells after yellow fever vaccination. TCRdb itself ran the 5' RACE reads through MiXCR, one entry per CDR3 protein. This sample yields hundreds of thousands of distinct CDR3 sequences, of which roughly 7.5% are seen a single time; approximately 15% belongs to the top ten. This specimen consisted of PBMCs, obtained about 49 days after the first yellow fever vaccination. The source of these receptors is a man in his late teens or twenties who received the YFV17D yellow fever vaccine.

This clonotype has a count of ten or more. The V gene is TRBV12-3 or TRBV12-4, the J gene TRBJ2-5; TRBD1 is a possible D gene (5 bases). This CDR3 spans 11 amino acids. V was clipped by 5 bases and J by 5 bases, with 6 bases between them. CDR3 sequence (DNA): TGTGCCAGCAGTGCAGGGGAGACCCAGTACTTC. Translating gives CASSAGETQYF.

This clonotype has just a few counts. The V gene is TRBV19, the J gene TRBJ2-1, with D tentatively TRBD2 (6 bases). Germline values: CDR1 LNHDA, CDR2 SQIVND (reference sequence). Deletions cut 1 base from V and 10 bases from J, with 8 bases between. The CDR3 has 12 amino acids. CDR3 sequence reads: CASSIGGGEQFF. DNA of the CDR3: TGTGCCAGTAGTATAGGAGGAGGGGAGCAGTTCTTC.

The chain links TRBV11-2 to TRBJ2-5; the D call may be TRBD1 or TRBD2 (5 bases each). Germline-derived CDR1 and CDR2 are SGHAT and FQNNGV. V was trimmed by 3 bases and J by 6 bases, leaving 14 bases between them. This CDR3 spans 14 amino acids. CDR3 sequence (DNA): TGTGCCAGCAGCTTTGAGGGGATTCGGCAGACCCAGTACTTC. Its translation: CASSFEGIRQTQYF.

J is TRBJ2-7 and V is TRBV4-2, with D unresolved. Germline CDR1 and CDR2: LGHNA and YNFKEQ. Trimming cost V 4 bases and J 3 bases, with 16 bases left between them. The CDR3 totals 15 residues. The DNA for the CDR3 is TGTGCCAGCAGCCCCGAAACCGGAAATTACTACGAGCAGTACTTC. It encodes CASSPETGNYYEQYF.

This chain connects TRBV7-2 to TRBJ1-2, with D uncertain. Trimming removed 4 bases at V and 4 bases at J, with 19 bases between. The CDR3 runs to 16 residues. Per germline, CDR1 SGHTA and CDR2 FQGNSA. The CDR3, as DNA: TGTGCCAGCAGCTCCCGTTCGGTGGGCGCGGGCTATGGCTACACCTTC. Its translation: CASSSRSVGAGYGYTF.